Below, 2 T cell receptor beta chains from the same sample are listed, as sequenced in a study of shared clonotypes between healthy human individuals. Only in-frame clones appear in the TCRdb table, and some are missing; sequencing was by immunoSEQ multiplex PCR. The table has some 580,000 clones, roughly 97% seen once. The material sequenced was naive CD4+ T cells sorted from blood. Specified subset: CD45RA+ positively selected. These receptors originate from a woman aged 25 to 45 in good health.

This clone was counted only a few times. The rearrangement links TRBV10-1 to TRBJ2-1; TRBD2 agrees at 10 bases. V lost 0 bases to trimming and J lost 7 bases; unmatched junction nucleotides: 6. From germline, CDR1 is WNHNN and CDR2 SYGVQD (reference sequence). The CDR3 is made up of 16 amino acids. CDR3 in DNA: TGCGCCAGCAGTGAGTCTTTCGGGACTAGCGCTAATGAGCAGTTCTTC. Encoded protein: CASSESFGTSANEQFF.

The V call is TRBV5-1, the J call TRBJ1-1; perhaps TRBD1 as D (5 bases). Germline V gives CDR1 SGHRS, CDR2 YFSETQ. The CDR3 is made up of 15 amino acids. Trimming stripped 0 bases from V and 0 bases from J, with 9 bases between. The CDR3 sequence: CASSLVWGMNTEAFF. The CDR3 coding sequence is TGCGCCAGCAGCTTGGTTTGGGGGATGAACACTGAAGCTTTCTTT.